This T cell receptor (beta chain) was recorded in a study of OX40 agonist ivuxolimab in advanced cancers. Blood sampling was done at baseline, cycle 4 day 1, and cycle 7 day 1. For this clone: What it binds is unknown.

V was clipped by 1 base and J by 4 bases; unmatched bases: 4. The length of the CDR3 is 16 residues. CDR1 LNHNV and CDR2 YYDKDF come from the germline V gene (reference sequence). Sequenced by immunoSEQ multiplex PCR; TCRdb stores in-frame clones only, minus some. In the table there are tens of thousands of clones, roughly four fifths of which are singletons. Whole-study results and caveats: At doses 0.1 to 3.0 mg/kg, CD4+ and CD8+ clones expanded.

V gene TRBV15 combines with J gene TRBJ2-2; TRBD1 aligns across 9 bases. The sample in question was CD4+ or CD8+ T cells sorted from blood, obtained in a trial of the OX40 agonist ivuxolimab. This clonotype was sampled from an adult with an advanced solid tumor such as melanoma, head and neck, liver or kidney cancer. Written as DNA, the CDR3 is TGTGCCACCAGCAGAGTGGGACAGGGTGCCACCGGGGAGCTGTTTTTT. This translates into CATSRVGQGATGELFF.